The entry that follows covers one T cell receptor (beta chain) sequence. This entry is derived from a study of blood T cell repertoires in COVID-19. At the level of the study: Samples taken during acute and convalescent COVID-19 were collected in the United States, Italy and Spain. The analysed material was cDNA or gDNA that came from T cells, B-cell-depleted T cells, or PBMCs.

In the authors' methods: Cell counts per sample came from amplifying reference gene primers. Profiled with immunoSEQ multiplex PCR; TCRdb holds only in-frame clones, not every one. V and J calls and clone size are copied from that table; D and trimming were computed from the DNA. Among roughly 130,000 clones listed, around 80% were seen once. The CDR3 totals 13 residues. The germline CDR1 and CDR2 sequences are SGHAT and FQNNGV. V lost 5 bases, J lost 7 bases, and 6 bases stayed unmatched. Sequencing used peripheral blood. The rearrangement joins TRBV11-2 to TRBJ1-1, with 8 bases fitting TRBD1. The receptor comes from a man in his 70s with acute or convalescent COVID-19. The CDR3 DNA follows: TGTGCCAGCAGCACGGACAGGGAAGGTGAAGCTTTCTTT. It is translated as CASSTDREGEAFF.